The rows below give T cell receptor beta chains drawn from one sample of a study of beta chain features in type 1 diabetes. Sequenced by immunoSEQ multiplex PCR; TCRdb stores in-frame clones only, minus some. The sample contains about 250,000 clones, 11% to 15% of which appear only once. The source material was naive CD4+ T cells from blood. Receptor source: a woman aged 40 to 50 in good health. The CDR3 runs from the conserved cysteine through the conserved F or W. The order of the fields is V gene, D gene, clone size, J gene, CDR3 protein, CDR3 DNA. The D gene is left open where the match is weak. Part of the rows lack a size; the others show once, few, many or a class for expanded clones.

V gene: TRBV5-1; D gene: TRBD1; clone size: few; J gene: TRBJ2-7; CDR3 protein: CASSLGDRAFDYEQYF; CDR3 DNA: TGCGCCAGCAGCTTGGGGGACAGGGCCTTCGACTACGAGCAGTACTTC
V gene: TRBV4-3; D gene: NA; clone size: NA; J gene: TRBJ1-2; CDR3 protein: CASSQDQGSNYGYTF; CDR3 DNA: TGCGCCAGCAGCCAAGATCAGGGCTCTAACTATGGCTACACCTTC
V gene: TRBV5-6; D gene: NA; clone size: few; J gene: TRBJ1-5; CDR3 protein: CASSSRRRDQPQHF; CDR3 DNA: TGTGCCAGCAGCTCGAGAAGGAGAGATCAGCCCCAGCATTTT
V gene: TRBV5-4; D gene: TRBD2; clone size: few; J gene: TRBJ2-2; CDR3 protein: CASSHGLAGSDTGELFF; CDR3 DNA: TGTGCCAGCAGCCACGGACTAGCGGGGAGTGACACCGGGGAGCTGTTTTTT
V gene: TRBV28; D gene: NA; clone size: few; J gene: TRBJ2-7; CDR3 protein: CASSLAGVDEQYF; CDR3 DNA: TGTGCCAGCAGTTTAGCAGGGGTCGACGAGCAGTACTTC
V gene: TRBV4-3; D gene: TRBD2; clone size: few; J gene: TRBJ2-5; CDR3 protein: CASSHAGTSGGETQYF; CDR3 DNA: TGCGCCAGCAGCCATGCCGGGACTAGCGGGGGAGAGACCCAGTACTTC
V gene: TRBV7-2; D gene: NA; clone size: few; J gene: TRBJ2-7; CDR3 protein: CASSLLDLDGAGYEQYF; CDR3 DNA: TGTGCCAGCAGCTTGCTGGACCTGGACGGAGCAGGGTACGAGCAGTACTTC
V gene: TRBV6-5; D gene: NA; clone size: NA; J gene: TRBJ1-1; CDR3 protein: CASSYPGGYTEAFF; CDR3 DNA: TGTGCCAGCAGTTATCCGGGGGGCTACACTGAAGCTTTCTTT
V gene: TRBV5-1; D gene: NA; clone size: NA; J gene: TRBJ2-3; CDR3 protein: CASSLDSFTDTQYF; CDR3 DNA: TGCGCCAGCAGCTTGGACAGTTTCACAGATACGCAGTATTTT
V gene: TRBV6-5; D gene: NA; clone size: NA; J gene: TRBJ1-5; CDR3 protein: CASSNQGNQPQHF; CDR3 DNA: TGTGCCAGCAGTAACCAGGGAAATCAGCCCCAGCATTTT
V gene: TRBV4-1; D gene: NA; clone size: NA; J gene: TRBJ1-5; CDR3 protein: CASSQDGADSNQPQHF; CDR3 DNA: TGCGCCAGCAGCCAAGATGGGGCGGATAGCAATCAGCCCCAGCATTTT
V gene: TRBV13; D gene: NA; clone size: many; J gene: TRBJ2-1; CDR3 protein: CASSLSLGANEQFF; CDR3 DNA: TGTGCCAGCAGCCTCTCGTTGGGGGCAAATGAGCAGTTCTTC
V gene: TRBV20-1; D gene: NA; clone size: few; J gene: TRBJ1-1; CDR3 protein: CSAYRYTEAFF; CDR3 DNA: TGCAGTGCTTACAGGTACACTGAAGCTTTCTTT
V gene: TRBV2; D gene: TRBD1; clone size: NA; J gene: TRBJ2-7; CDR3 protein: CASSNRGSSEQYF; CDR3 DNA: TGTGCCAGCAGTAACAGGGGTTCAAGTGAGCAGTACTTC
V gene: TRBV7-2; D gene: NA; clone size: few; J gene: TRBJ2-7; CDR3 protein: CASSLASSSYEQYF; CDR3 DNA: TGTGCCAGCAGCTTAGCTAGCTCCTCCTACGAGCAGTACTTC